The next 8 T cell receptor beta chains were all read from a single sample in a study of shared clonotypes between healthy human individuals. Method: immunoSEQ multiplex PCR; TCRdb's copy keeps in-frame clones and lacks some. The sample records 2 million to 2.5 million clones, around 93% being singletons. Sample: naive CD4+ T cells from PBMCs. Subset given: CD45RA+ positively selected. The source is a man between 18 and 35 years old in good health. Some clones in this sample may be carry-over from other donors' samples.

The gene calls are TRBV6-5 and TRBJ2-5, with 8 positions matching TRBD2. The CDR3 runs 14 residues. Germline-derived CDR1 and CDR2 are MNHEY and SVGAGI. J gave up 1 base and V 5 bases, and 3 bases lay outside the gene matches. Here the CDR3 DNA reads TGTGCCAGCAGTCGGGGGGGAGGCCAAGAGACCCAGTACTTC. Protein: CASSRGGGQETQYF.

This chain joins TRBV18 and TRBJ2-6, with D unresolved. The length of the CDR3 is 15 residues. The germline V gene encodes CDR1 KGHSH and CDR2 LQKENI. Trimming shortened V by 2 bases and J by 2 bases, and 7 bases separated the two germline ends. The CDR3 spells CASSPVRPGANVLTF. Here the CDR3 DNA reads TGTGCCAGCTCACCAGTACGCCCTGGGGCCAACGTCCTGACTTTC. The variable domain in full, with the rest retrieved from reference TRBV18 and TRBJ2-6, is NAGVMQNPRHLVRRRGQEARLRCSPMKGHSHVYWYRQLPEEGLKFMVYLQKENIIDESGMPKERFSAEFPKEGPSILRIQQVVRGDSAAYFCASSPVRPGANVLTFGAGSRLTVL.

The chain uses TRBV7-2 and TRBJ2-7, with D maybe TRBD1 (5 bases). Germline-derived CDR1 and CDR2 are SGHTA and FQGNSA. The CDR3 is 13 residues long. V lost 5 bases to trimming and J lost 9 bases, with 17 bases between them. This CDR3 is CASSPNRILGQYF. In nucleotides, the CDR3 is TGTGCCAGCAGCCCTAACAGGATCCTGGGGCAGTACTTC.

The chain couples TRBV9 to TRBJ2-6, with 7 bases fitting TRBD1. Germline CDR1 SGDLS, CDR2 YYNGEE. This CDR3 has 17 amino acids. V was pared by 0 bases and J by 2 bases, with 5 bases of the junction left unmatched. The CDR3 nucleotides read TGTGCCAGCAGCGTAGCCATAACAGGGGCTGGGGCCAACGTCCTGACTTTC. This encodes CASSVAITGAGANVLTF.

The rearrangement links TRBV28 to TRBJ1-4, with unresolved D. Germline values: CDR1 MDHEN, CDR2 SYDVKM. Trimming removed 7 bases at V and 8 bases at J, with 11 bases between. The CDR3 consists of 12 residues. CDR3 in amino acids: CASNGDAEKLFF. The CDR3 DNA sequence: TGTGCCAGCAATGGCGACGCGGAAAAACTGTTTTTT.

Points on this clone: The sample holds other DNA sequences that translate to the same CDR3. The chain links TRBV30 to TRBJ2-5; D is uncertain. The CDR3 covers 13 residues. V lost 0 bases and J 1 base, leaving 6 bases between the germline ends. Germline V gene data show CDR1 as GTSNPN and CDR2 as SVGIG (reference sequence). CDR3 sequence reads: CAWSVFSQETQYF. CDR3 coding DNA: TGTGCCTGGAGTGTGTTCAGCCAAGAGACCCAGTACTTC.

The CDR3 is CASQSGTSGSYEQYF. CDR3 nucleotide sequence: TGTGCCTCTCAGAGTGGGACTAGCGGCTCCTACGAGCAGTACTTC. V usage is TRBV9 and J usage is TRBJ2-7; 11 nucleotides align to TRBD2. V shed 10 bases, J shed 0 bases, and the junction held 9 bases outside the gene matches. The length of the CDR3 is 15 residues. Germline CDR1 is SGDLS and CDR2 is YYNGEE.

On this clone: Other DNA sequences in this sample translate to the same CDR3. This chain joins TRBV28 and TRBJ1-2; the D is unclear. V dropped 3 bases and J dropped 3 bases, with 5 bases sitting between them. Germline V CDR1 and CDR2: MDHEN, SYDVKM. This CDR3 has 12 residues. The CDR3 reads CASSFRHYGYTF. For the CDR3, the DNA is TGTGCCAGCAGTTTCAGACACTATGGCTACACCTTC.